Following are 13 T cell receptor beta chains from one sample sequenced in a study of blood T cell repertoires in COVID-19 (dated by TCRdb to 2020 to 2022). The library was produced with the immunoSEQ multiplex PCR assay. In TCRdb, the immuneACCESS table is reduced to in-frame sequences with V and J assigned. These tables do not hold every clone; where another copy was compared, an unresolved V gene accounts for under half, and the others remain unexplained. Here the sample has just over 250,000 clones; around 80% occur a single time. The ten largest make up about 4% of the sample. What was sequenced was PBMCs or T cells enriched from blood (not recorded which). Receptor source: a man in his thirties or forties with acute COVID-19.

This chain uses TRBV9 with TRBJ1-1; unclear D gene. The length of the CDR3 is 14 residues. V dropped 0 bases and J dropped 1 base, with 7 bases sitting between them. CDR1 is SGDLS, CDR2 YYNGEE, per germline. In nucleotides, the CDR3 is TGTGCCAGCAGCGTAGAAGCCGAGAACACTGAAGCTTTCTTT. Its translation: CASSVEAENTEAFF.

The chain couples TRBV18 to TRBJ1-3; D not resolved. The CDR3 contains 16 residues. The V end lost 1 base, the J end lost 1 base, and 11 bases lay between the germline ends. Germline V gene data show CDR1 as KGHSH and CDR2 as LQKENI. The CDR3 loop is CASSPQHARSGNTIYF. The CDR3 coding sequence is TGTGCCAGCTCACCACAGCACGCCCGTTCTGGAAACACCATATATTTT.

Comments on this clone: Additional DNA sequences in this sample encode the identical CDR3. The V and J genes are TRBV15 and TRBJ1-5, with 9 nucleotides matching TRBD1. Looked up from germline, CDR1 is LNHNV and CDR2 is YYDKDF (reference sequence). V lost 1 base, J lost 4 bases, and 2 bases stayed unmatched. This CDR3 has 15 residues. For the CDR3, the DNA is TGTGCCACCAGCAGAGGGACAGGGGAAAATCAGCCCCAGCATTTT. Translated: CATSRGTGENQPQHF. Complete variable domain (other parts from reference TRBV15 and TRBJ1-5): DAMVIQNPRYQVTQFGKPVTLSCSQTLNHNVMYWYQQKSSQAPKLLFHYYDKDFNNEADTPDNFQSRRPNTSFCFLDIRSPGLGDTAMYLCATSRGTGENQPQHFGDGTRLSIL.

This clone turned up a few times. The chain couples TRBV12-3 or TRBV12-4 to TRBJ2-7; 11 nucleotides agree with TRBD1. The CDR3 sequence is 13 residues long. With 6 bases clipped from V and 7 bases from J, the junction kept 5 bases outside the gene matches. The CDR3 loop reads CASRRTGGVEQYV. Written as DNA, the CDR3 is TGTGCCAGCAGGAGGACAGGGGGCGTGGAGCAGTACGTC.

The rearrangement joins TRBV11-3 to TRBJ2-3, with 8 bases identical to TRBD2. J was trimmed by 0 bases and V by 3 bases; bases with no gene match: 5. CDR3 size: 16 residues. Looked up from germline, CDR1 is SGHNT and CDR2 is YENEEA. CDR3 residues: CASSFAGGTSTDTQYF. The CDR3 bases are TGTGCCAGCAGCTTCGCGGGAGGAACTAGCACAGATACGCAGTATTTT. The entire variable domain, with the rest obtained from reference TRBV11-3 and TRBJ2-3, is as follows: EAGVVQSPRYKIIEKKQPVAFWCNPISGHNTLYWYLQNLGQGPELLIRYENEEAVDDSQLPKDRFSAERLKGVDSTLKIQPAELGDSAVYLCASSFAGGTSTDTQYFGPGTRLTVL.

The rearrangement uses TRBV7-9 and TRBJ1-5; 7 positions match TRBD1. The CDR3 runs to 15 residues. J gave up 4 bases and V 5 bases, and 8 bases lay outside the gene matches. The V gene's germline CDR1 is SEHNR and CDR2 FQNEAQ (reference sequence). The CDR3 DNA reads TGTGCCAGCAGCACCGGCACAGGGGATAATCAGCCCCAGCATTTT. Encoded protein: CASSTGTGDNQPQHF.

This clone has only one observation. This rearrangement joins TRBV11-2 to TRBJ2-1, with 8 bases fitting TRBD2. This CDR3 region has 14 residues. After removal of 9 bases from V and 2 bases from J, the junction contained 6 bases not matched to a gene. Per the germline V gene, CDR1 is SGHAT and CDR2 is FQNNGV. The CDR3 nucleotides read TGTGCCAGTAAAGGCGGGGGGCCCTACAATGAGCAGTTCTTC. It specifies CASKGGGPYNEQFF.

CDR3 bases: TGTGCCAGCTCACCTCGGCGGGGGGGCGTCGGGGAGCTGTTTTTT. Protein: CASSPRRGGVGELFF. The gene calls are TRBV18 and TRBJ2-2; 9 bases map to TRBD2. CDR1 KGHSH and CDR2 LQKENI come from the germline V gene. The CDR3 covers 15 residues. The V segment lost 3 bases and the J segment 7 bases; nucleotides outside the gene matches: 6.

The V and J genes are TRBV30 and TRBJ1-1; D might be TRBD1 (6 bases). V was shortened by 5 bases and J by 3 bases, with 16 bases between the two germline ends. Germline CDR1 and CDR2: GTSNPN and SVGIG (reference sequence). This CDR3 has 14 residues. The CDR3 DNA reads as TGTGCCTGGGACTCAGGACAGAGCTACACTGAAGCTTTCTTT. Translation: CAWDSGQSYTEAFF.

This chain connects TRBV19 to TRBJ1-5, with D uncertain. The CDR3 contains 13 residues. Germline V gene sequence: CDR1 LNHDA, CDR2 SQIVND (reference sequence). Trimming took off 7 bases at V and 0 bases at J, with 7 bases between the two ends. This CDR3 reads CASTTVSNQPQHF. In DNA form, the CDR3 reads TGTGCCAGTACCACAGTTAGCAATCAGCCCCAGCATTTT. The variable domain in full, with the rest retrieved from reference TRBV19 and TRBJ1-5, is DGGITQSPKYLFRKEGQNVTLSCEQNLNHDAMYWYRQDPGQGLRLIYYSQIVNDFQKGDIAEGYSVSREKKESFPLTVTSAQKNPTAFYLCASTTVSNQPQHFGDGTRLSIL.

The chain is built from TRBV19 and TRBJ2-1; TRBD2 is a possible D gene (5 bases). CDR1 and CDR2 (germline): LNHDA, SQIVND (reference sequence). CDR3 size: 13 residues. Trimming shortened V by 8 bases and J by 9 bases, and 17 bases separated the two germline ends. CDR3 amino acids: CASAGPRVGEQFF. For the CDR3, the DNA is TGTGCCAGTGCGGGTCCTAGGGTGGGTGAGCAGTTCTTC.

The chain has TRBV18 and TRBJ1-4; 9 bases agree with TRBD1. Germline assignment: CDR1 KGHSH and CDR2 LQKENI. This CDR3 has 13 amino acids. With V trimmed by 3 bases and J by 7 bases, 0 bases remained unmatched. The CDR3 nucleotides are TGTGCCAGCTCACCGGGACAGGGTGAAAAACTGTTTTTT. Translation gives CASSPGQGEKLFF.

This clone was observed once. The chain is built from TRBV4-1 and TRBJ2-1; a weak D match, TRBD2 (7 bases). This CDR3 spans 16 amino acids. Germline V gene sequence: CDR1 MGHRA, CDR2 YSYEKL. Trimming pared 0 bases from V and 8 bases from J, leaving 17 bases between. In nucleotides, the CDR3 is TGCGCCAGCAGCCAAGATCGAGGGGGGGGCTTGTATGAGCAGTTCTTC. Its translation is CASSQDRGGGLYEQFF.